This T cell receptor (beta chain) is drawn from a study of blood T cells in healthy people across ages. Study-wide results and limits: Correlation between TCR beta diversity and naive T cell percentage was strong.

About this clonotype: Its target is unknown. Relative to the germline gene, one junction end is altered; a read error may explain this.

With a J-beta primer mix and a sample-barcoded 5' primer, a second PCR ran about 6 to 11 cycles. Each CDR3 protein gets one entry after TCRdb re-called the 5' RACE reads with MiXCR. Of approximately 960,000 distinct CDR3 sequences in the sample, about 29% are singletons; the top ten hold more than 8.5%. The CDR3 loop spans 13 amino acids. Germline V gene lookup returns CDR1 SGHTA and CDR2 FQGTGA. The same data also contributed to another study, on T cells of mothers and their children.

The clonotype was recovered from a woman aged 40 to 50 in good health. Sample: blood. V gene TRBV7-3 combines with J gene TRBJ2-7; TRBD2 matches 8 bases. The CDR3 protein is CVSSPGGGYEQYF. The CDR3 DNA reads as TGTGTCAGCAGCCCGGGAGGGGGCTACGAGCAGTACTTC.